This TCR beta chain was identified in a study of OX40 agonist ivuxolimab in advanced cancers. Study background: A history of anti-PD-1, anti-PD-L1 or anti-CTLA-4 therapy was acceptable, and roughly 40% had some. Partial responses were achieved by three patients, of whom one had hepatocellular carcinoma and two had cutaneous melanoma.

Sampled blood was obtained at baseline, cycle 4 day 1, and cycle 7 day 1. Assay used: immunoSEQ multiplex PCR; TCRdb lists only in-frame clones, some missing. The sample comprises some 45,000 clones, 70% to 90% of which are singletons, and under 40% rests with the top ten. From germline, CDR1 is SGHDT and CDR2 YYEEEE. This CDR3 comprises 15 residues. V lost 2 bases and J lost 1, with 12 bases in between. V usage is TRBV5-6 and J usage is TRBJ1-1, with D tentatively TRBD1 (5 bases). The source was CD4+ or CD8+ T cells sorted from blood, collected in a trial of the OX40 agonist ivuxolimab. This clonotype was sampled from an adult with an advanced solid tumor such as melanoma, head and neck, liver or kidney cancer. In DNA, the CDR3 is TGTGCCAGCAGCTTTTTTGGAGACAGGAACACTGAAGCTTTCTTT. This codes for CASSFFGDRNTEAFF.